This T cell receptor (beta chain) comes out of a study of cytotoxic CD8 clonotypes in ibrutinib-treated CLL. The repertoire was sequenced with immunoSEQ multiplex PCR; TCRdb's copy has only in-frame clones and lacks some. The repertoire has approximately 320,000 clones, 67% of them found once; the top ten carry 6% to 6.5%. Germline CDR1 SNHLY, CDR2 FYNNEI. Between the trimmed V and J ends, which lost 6 bases and 6 bases, there was a span of 18 bases. This CDR3 region has 14 residues. Study-wide results and limits: Once treatment began, public clonotypes, which were uncommon, contracted or stayed stable.

This clone has only one observation. Antigen specificity is unknown. This sequence joins TRBV2 and TRBJ2-7; D is perhaps TRBD2 (6 bases). The source of this sequence is a human donor with chronic lymphocytic leukemia. The starting material was PBMCs, obtained after 36 months of ibrutinib treatment. The CDR3 is CASRTGREAPEQYF. The CDR3 DNA is TGTGCCAGCAGAACCGGCAGGGAGGCACCCGAGCAGTACTTC.